These 3 T cell receptor beta chains were sequenced from one sample in a study of blood T cell repertoires in COVID-19. Libraries were prepared by immunoSEQ multiplex PCR; TCRdb keeps only in-frame clonotypes and omits some of them. Among 80,000 to 95,000 clones listed, around 85% were seen once. Sample: peripheral blood. These TCRs come from a man at least 80 years old with acute or convalescent COVID-19.

The rearrangement joins TRBV28 to TRBJ2-7, with 13 bases matching TRBD2. Germline-derived CDR1 and CDR2 are MDHEN and SYDVKM. The length of the CDR3 is 14 residues. J lost 6 bases, V lost 5 bases, and 4 bases had no gene match. CDR3 in DNA: TGTGCCAGCAGTATAACTAGCGGGAGGGCCGAGCAGTACTTC. Translating it yields CASSITSGRAEQYF. The complete variable domain, with remaining parts taken from reference TRBV28 and TRBJ2-7, reads DVKVTQSSRYLVKRTGEKVFLECVQDMDHENMFWYRQDPGLGLRLIYFSYDVKMKEKGDIPEGYSVSREKKERFSLILESASTNQTSMYLCASSITSGRAEQYFGPGTRLTVT.

This rearrangement joins TRBV14 to TRBJ2-3, with no clear D. CDR3 length: 14 amino acids. V lost 0 bases, J lost 0 bases, and 4 bases lay in between. Germline-derived CDR1 and CDR2 are SGHDN and FVKESK. The CDR3 coding sequence is TGTGCCAGCAGCCAAGATAGTAGCACAGATACGCAGTATTTT. This translates into CASSQDSSTDTQYF.

The chain's CDR3 is CASRHGLAKNIQYF. The CDR3 DNA reads as TGTGCCAGCAGGCATGGGCTAGCCAAAAACATTCAGTACTTC. The rearrangement joins TRBV27 to TRBJ2-4; D gene unclear. The CDR3 runs to 14 residues. Germline CDR1 is MNHEY and CDR2 is SMNVEV (reference sequence). V gave up 6 bases and J gave up 0 bases, with 9 bases separating them.